This TCR beta chain was documented in a study of blood T cell repertoires in COVID-19. Study information: Samples representing acute and convalescent COVID-19 were sourced from the United States, Italy and Spain. T cells, B-cell-depleted T cells, or PBMCs supplied cDNA or gDNA.

Original processing methods: Using reference gene primer amplification, nucleated cell counts were estimated. The assay was immunoSEQ multiplex PCR, and TCRdb's table has in-frame clones only and misses some. V and J calls and clone size are given by that table; D and trimming were obtained from the DNA. The table has more than 65,000 clones, about nine tenths seen once. The V gene end was trimmed by 3 bases and the J gene end by 1 base; junction bases not matched to a gene: 7. The CDR3 spans 16 residues. Germline lookup yields CDR1 SGHVS and CDR2 FNYEAQ. The V and J genes are TRBV7-6 and TRBJ2-7; 9 positions agree with TRBD2. The receptor comes from a man in his fifties with active COVID-19. Sequencing was performed on peripheral blood. In DNA form, the CDR3 reads TGTGCCAGCAGCTTGGGTCTAGCGGGGTCGTCCTACGAGCAGTACTTC. It yields the protein CASSLGLAGSSYEQYF.